This passage covers 5 T cell receptor beta chains from one sample sequenced in a study of lymphopenia after photon versus proton radiotherapy. TCRdb's copy holds only in-frame clones and misses some; the assay was immunoSEQ multiplex PCR. Of about 7,500 clones in the sample, 70% to 90% were seen once. The sample consisted of peripheral blood, taken from a patient treated with photon-based radiotherapy. The receptors come from a woman aged 70-85 years with pancreatic cancer.

V and J are TRBV2 and TRBJ2-5, with 9 bases that match TRBD1. Losses at the gene ends were 6 bases for V and 4 bases for J; bases not matched to a gene: 3. Germline CDR1 is SNHLY and CDR2 is FYNNEI. The CDR3 consists of 13 residues. CDR3 sequence (DNA): TGTGCCAGCAGAAAACAGGGGGCAGAGACCCAGTACTTC. Translation gives CASRKQGAETQYF.

The J gene is TRBJ2-1, the V gene TRBV29-1; 13 positions match TRBD2. V was pared by 5 bases and J by 4 bases, with 2 bases of the junction left unmatched. There are 14 residues in the CDR3. Germline CDR1 SQVTM, CDR2 ANQGSEA. In DNA form, the CDR3 reads TGCAGCGTTTGGGGACTAGCGGGATACAATGAGCAGTTCTTC. Protein product: CSVWGLAGYNEQFF.

The V gene is TRBV28, the J gene TRBJ2-5; a possible D gene is TRBD1 (5 bases). Deletions cut 4 bases from V and 5 bases from J, with 20 bases between. The CDR3 extends over 16 amino acids. From germline, CDR1 is MDHEN and CDR2 SYDVKM. The CDR3 reads CASSSQSAGLGETQYF. CDR3 coding DNA: TGTGCCAGCAGTTCTCAGTCGGCAGGGTTAGGCGAGACCCAGTACTTC.

This clone was recorded only once. V usage is TRBV9 and J usage is TRBJ2-3, with D unresolved. CDR3 length equals 14 residues. CDR1 and CDR2 from the germline V gene are SGDLS and YYNGEE. Trimming took off 1 base at V and 1 base at J, with 7 bases between the two ends. The CDR3 sequence: CASSVSLGTDTQYF. CDR3 nucleotides: TGTGCCAGCAGCGTATCCCTTGGCACAGATACGCAGTATTTT.

The genes are TRBV12-5 and TRBJ2-6; D perhaps matches TRBD1 (5 bases). Trimming took off 6 bases at V and 2 bases at J, with 8 bases between the two ends. Germline values: CDR1 LGHNT, CDR2 FRNRAP. The length of the CDR3 is 14 residues. The CDR3: CASGRGTGANVLTF. In nucleotides, the CDR3 is TGTGCTAGTGGAAGGGGTACTGGGGCCAACGTCCTGACTTTC.